This TCR beta chain was captured by sequencing in a study of T cells in Graves' hyperthyroidism and ophthalmopathy. Across the whole study: Peripheral blood collection took place at initial diagnosis, before any treatment.

Germline lookup yields CDR1 LGHNA and CDR2 YNFKEQ. V was shortened by 1 base and J by 3 bases, with 4 bases between the two germline ends. The CDR3 runs 13 residues. Study outcomes and limitations: Progression to ophthalmopathy was predicted a median of 6.5 months early.

Template material for amplifying TCR beta CDR3 regions consisted of RNA transcripts. With the HTBI primer set, the TCR CDR3 went through a first round of RT-PCR. TCRdb reanalysed the multiplex PCR reads using MiXCR and keeps one entry per CDR3 protein. The sample shows approximately 630,000 distinct CDR3 sequences, 16% of them seen only once. With respect to this clonotype: Its antigen is still unknown.

This TCR came from a woman aged 25 to 39 with Graves' hyperthyroidism. V is TRBV4-2 and J is TRBJ1-5; D not certain. The sample consisted of blood. For the CDR3, the DNA is TGTGCCAGCAGCCAAGTTGTCAATCAGCCCCAGCATTTT. Translated, it gives CASSQVVNQPQHF.